This TCR beta chain appears in the sequencing data of a study of T cells in Graves' hyperthyroidism and ophthalmopathy. RNA transcripts gave rise to amplified TCR beta CDR3 regions. HTBI primers were used for first-round RT-PCR of the TCR CDR3. MiXCR, applied by TCRdb to the multiplex PCR reads, yields one record per CDR3 protein. The table has about 770,000 distinct CDR3 sequences, over 15% seen once. This clonotype was counted a few times. Germline V lookup: CDR1 MNHNS, CDR2 SASEGT. This CDR3 comprises 15 residues. With 4 bases removed from V and 8 bases from J, the gap between germline ends came to 20 bases. Participants, patients aged 18 to 65, had newly diagnosed hyperthyroidism with a duration under 2 months. Clinicians diagnosed patients from clinical symptoms, serum thyroxine and TRAb, thyroid ultrasound and orbital computed tomography. Cells are PBMCs isolated from more than 8.5 ml of fresh blood.

The clonotype comes from a woman aged 50 to 60 with Graves' hyperthyroidism that later progressed to Graves' ophthalmopathy. The chain links TRBV6-1 to TRBJ1-2; D is perhaps TRBD1 (5 bases). Sequenced sample: blood. In nucleotides, the CDR3 is TGTGCCAGCAGTGCCGACGGGACCGCGCTACAGGGCTACACCTTC. Amino acid sequence: CASSADGTALQGYTF.